These T cell receptor beta chains were read from a single sample in a study of yellow fever vaccine responses in identical twins. TCRdb ran MiXCR on the RT-PCR reads and lists one entry per CDR3 protein. Of some 35,000 distinct CDR3 sequences in the sample, roughly three fifths were seen once. Sample: T cells from blood (PBMCs), unsorted or a sorted subset (not recorded which), taken before or after yellow fever vaccination (not recorded which). The origin of the receptors is a woman between 18 and 30 years old who received the yellow fever vaccine. Both conserved end residues are part of each CDR3. D genes are given only for firm matches. Size is omitted from some rows. Given values are once, few, many or a class for expanded clones.

size	V	D	J	CDR3	DNA
NA	TRBV10-3	NA	TRBJ2-1	CAISESSRVLHNEQFF	TGTGCCATCAGTGAGTCGTCGAGGGTTCTGCACAATGAGCAGTTCTTC
few	TRBV29-1	NA	TRBJ1-1	CSAKQGLYAEAFF	TGCAGCGCAAAACAGGGCCTTTACGCTGAAGCTTTCTTT
NA	TRBV18	NA	TRBJ2-3	CASSPREDTQYF	TGTGCCAGCTCACCAAGGGAAGATACGCAGTATTTT
NA	TRBV16	TRBD1	TRBJ1-5	CASSLRQGYLGNQPQHF	TGTGCCAGCAGCCTAAGACAGGGTTATTTGGGCAATCAGCCCCAGCATTTT
NA	TRBV4-1	NA	TRBJ1-1	CASSQGKGREVEAFF	TGCGCCAGCAGCCAAGGTAAAGGGCGAGAGGTTGAAGCTTTCTTT
NA	TRBV11-3	NA	TRBJ2-5	CASSLARAGETQYF	TGTGCCAGCAGCTTAGCCAGGGCTGGGGAGACCCAGTACTTC
NA	TRBV29-1	TRBD1	TRBJ1-1	CSIHRGDTEAFF	TGCAGCATACACAGGGGAGACACTGAAGCTTTCTTT
NA	TRBV20-1	NA	TRBJ2-1	CSAGKQGLEQFF	TGCAGTGCTGGGAAACAGGGCCTTGAGCAGTTCTTC
NA	TRBV20-1	TRBD2	TRBJ2-1	CSAQGGLAEQFF	TGCAGTGCTCAGGGGGGACTAGCGGAGCAGTTCTTC
NA	TRBV29-1	NA	TRBJ1-2	CSVDSPGHLNYGYTF	TGCAGCGTTGACTCGCCGGGACACCTTAACTATGGCTACACCTTC
NA	TRBV6-2/TRBV6-3	NA	TRBJ2-2	CASSYWPKDRPNTGELFF	TGTGCCAGCAGTTACTGGCCTAAGGACCGCCCGAACACCGGGGAGCTGTTTTTT
NA	TRBV5-1	NA	TRBJ2-2	CASGEGATGELFF	TGCGCCAGCGGCGAAGGGGCGACCGGGGAGCTGTTTTTT
NA	TRBV6-2/TRBV6-3	NA	TRBJ1-1	CASSYPDIAAFF	TGTGCCAGCAGTTACCCGGACATTGCAGCTTTCTTT
once	TRBV5-6	NA	TRBJ1-5	CASSLGAQPQHF	TGTGCCAGCAGCTTGGGGGCCCAGCCCCAGCATTTT